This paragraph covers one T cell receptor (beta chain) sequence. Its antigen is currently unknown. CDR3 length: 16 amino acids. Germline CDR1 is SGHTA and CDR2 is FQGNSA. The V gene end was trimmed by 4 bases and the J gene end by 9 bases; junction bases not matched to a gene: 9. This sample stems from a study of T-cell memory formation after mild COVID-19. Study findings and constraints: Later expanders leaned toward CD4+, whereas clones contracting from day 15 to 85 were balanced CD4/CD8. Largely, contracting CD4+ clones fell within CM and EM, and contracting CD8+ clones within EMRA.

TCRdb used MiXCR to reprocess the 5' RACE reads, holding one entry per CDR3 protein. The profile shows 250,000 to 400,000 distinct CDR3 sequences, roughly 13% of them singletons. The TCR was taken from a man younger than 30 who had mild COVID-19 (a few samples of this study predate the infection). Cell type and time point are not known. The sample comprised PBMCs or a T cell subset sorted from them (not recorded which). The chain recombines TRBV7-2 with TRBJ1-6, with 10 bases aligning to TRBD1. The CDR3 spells CASSSGQGGDSSPLHF. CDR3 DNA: TGTGCCAGCAGCTCCGGACAGGGGGGAGATAGTTCACCCCTCCACTTT. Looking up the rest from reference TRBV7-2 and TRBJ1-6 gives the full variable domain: GAGVSQSPSNKVTEKGKDVELRCDPISGHTALYWYRQSLGQGLEFLIYFQGNSAPDKSGLPSDRFSAERTGGSVSTLTIQRTQQEDSAVYLCASSSGQGGDSSPLHFGNGTRLTVT.